This passage covers 2 T cell receptor beta chains from one sample sequenced in a study of cytomegalovirus exposure and HLA in healthy donors. The PCR had 60 Vbeta and 13 Jbeta primers. Libraries were prepared by immunoSEQ multiplex PCR; TCRdb keeps only in-frame clonotypes and omits some of them. The table lists some 170,000 clones, 70% to 90% of them singletons. Sequencing input: PBMCs. The origin of the receptors is a woman in her 30s in good health and CMV-seronegative.

This clone was seen only once. One end of the junction varies from germline; a read error may be responsible. The rearrangement uses TRBV5-6 and TRBJ2-5; 7 nucleotides align to TRBD1. Looked up from germline, CDR1 is SGHDT and CDR2 is YYEEEE. This CDR3 spans 13 amino acids. The chain's CDR3 is CASSVGQELGGHF. CDR3 DNA: TGTGCCAGCAGCGTAGGACAGGAGTTGGGTGGGCACTTC.

V usage is TRBV11-2 and J usage is TRBJ1-2; D gene ambiguous. V lost 3 bases and J 1 base, leaving 9 bases between the germline ends. The CDR3 length is 14 residues. Germline V gene sequence: CDR1 SGHAT, CDR2 FQNNGV. CDR3 sequence reads: CASSLRAVNYGYTF. CDR3 coding DNA: TGTGCCAGCAGCTTGAGGGCCGTTAACTATGGCTACACCTTC.